This TCR beta chain was recovered during a study of shared clonotypes between healthy human individuals. CDR3 size: 14 residues. CDR1 and CDR2 (germline): ENHRY, SYGVKD. Method: immunoSEQ multiplex PCR; TCRdb's copy keeps in-frame clones and lacks some. Of millions of clones listed, approximately 94% are singletons. V gene TRBV10-3 combines with J gene TRBJ2-5; D uncertain. The end of the DNA fits TRBJ2-7 better, so the J call may be wrong. This receptor was obtained from a young man in good health. The sample taken for sequencing was naive CD4+ T cells sorted from blood. The subset here: CD45RA+ positively selected. DNA of the CDR3: TGTGCCATCAGTGAGCCAAGACTGGCACGCGAGCAGTACTTC. Translated: CAISEPRLAREQYF.